This T cell receptor (beta chain) was observed in a study of T-cell memory formation after mild COVID-19. V was clipped by 7 bases and J by 2 bases, with 17 bases between them. The CDR3 totals 15 residues. Germline V gene lookup returns CDR1 SGHRS and CDR2 YFSETQ. This clonotype was seen only a few times. TCRdb analysed the 5' RACE reads with MiXCR anew, one entry per CDR3 protein. The data contain 400,000 or so distinct CDR3 sequences, approximately 20% of them singletons. The TCR comes from an adult woman who had mild COVID-19 (a few samples of this study predate the infection). Cell type and time point are not known. The chain has TRBV5-1 and TRBJ2-3, with D perhaps matching TRBD2 (5 bases). Sequencing input: PBMCs or a T cell subset sorted from them (not recorded which). The CDR3 nucleotides read TGCGCCAGCCGCCGAGGAGGAACCAACACAGATACGCAGTATTTT. It specifies CASRRGGTNTDTQYF.